One and the same sample provided the 4 T cell receptor beta chains below, sequenced in a study of CD4+ T cells in melanoma. Sequenced by immunoSEQ multiplex PCR; TCRdb stores in-frame clones only, minus some. The sample lists over 14,000 clones; 60% to 80% were seen once. Sequenced material: cells from a culture (not recorded whether cultured in vitro). The receptor set was obtained from a human donor with melanoma.

The chain joins TRBV5-1 to TRBJ2-2, with 8 bases lining up with TRBD1. The CDR3 consists of 15 residues. Germline trimming cut 1 base from V and 3 bases from J; bases unmatched to any gene: 2. CDR1 and CDR2 (germline): SGHRS, YFSETQ. CDR3 sequence reads: CASSLPQGDTGELFF. CDR3 in DNA: TGCGCCAGCAGCTTGCCACAGGGGGACACCGGGGAGCTGTTTTTT.

The J gene is TRBJ2-1, the V gene TRBV6-5; TRBD1 aligns across 9 bases. The CDR3 consists of 15 residues. CDR1 and CDR2 (germline): MNHEY, SVGAGI. V gave up 0 bases and J gave up 7 bases; unmatched junction bases: 4. CDR3 in amino acids: CASSYSGTGLNEQFF. CDR3 nucleotide sequence: TGTGCCAGCAGTTACTCAGGGACAGGGTTGAATGAGCAGTTCTTC.

The chain is built from TRBV7-9 and TRBJ2-7, with TRBD2 matching over 11 bases. Germline V lookup: CDR1 SEHNR, CDR2 FQNEAQ (reference sequence). There are 14 residues in the CDR3. The V segment lost 5 bases and the J segment 3 bases; nucleotides outside the gene matches: 3. CDR3 protein: CASSLTSGIYEQYF. Here the CDR3 DNA reads TGTGCCAGCAGCCTGACTAGCGGGATCTACGAGCAGTACTTC.

This rearrangement joins TRBV7-2 to TRBJ1-2, with D uncertain. CDR3 length: 15 residues. Trimming removed 1 base from V and 4 bases from J, with 13 bases in between. Germline V CDR1 and CDR2: SGHTA, FQGNSA. The CDR3 sequence is CASSLVPGGAYGYTF. The CDR3 bases are TGTGCCAGCAGCTTAGTTCCCGGTGGCGCCTATGGCTACACCTTC.